This T cell receptor (beta chain) came from a study of blood T cell repertoires in COVID-19. Across the whole study: The United States, Italy and Spain supplied acute and convalescent COVID-19 samples. The analysed material was cDNA or gDNA that came from T cells, B-cell-depleted T cells, or PBMCs.

As handled by the study authors: Counts of nucleated cells, estimated from reference gene primer amplification, were obtained. Sequencing used immunoSEQ multiplex PCR; TCRdb keeps in-frame clones, though not all of them. Clonal size and the V and J genes are those of that table, whereas D and trimming came from the DNA. The repertoire has around 300,000 clones, roughly 89% of them found once; the top ten carry 0.94%. CDR3 size: 13 residues. Trimming took off 2 bases at V and 6 bases at J, with 8 bases between the two ends. Per germline, CDR1 MDHEN and CDR2 SYDVKM. The source is a woman in her thirties or forties who had recovered from COVID-19. The specimen sequenced was peripheral blood. The chain couples TRBV28 to TRBJ1-5; D not certain. The CDR3 DNA is TGTGCCAGCAGTTTAGAGCCCGGTCAGCCCCAGCATTTT. It yields the protein CASSLEPGQPQHF.